This paragraph reports one T cell receptor beta chain. Its matching antigen is unknown. In the PCR, 60 Vbeta and 13 Jbeta primers were used. Original processing methods: Some 10 million shared chains were among the 80 million or so unique TCR beta chains that a later analysis counted. Generated by immunoSEQ multiplex PCR, the TCRdb table keeps only in-frame clones and is missing some. The DNA gave D and trimming, while V, J and clone size come from that table. The data contain over 150,000 clones, 80% of them singletons. This specimen belongs to a study of cytomegalovirus exposure and HLA in healthy donors. Regarding the study as a whole: Later, an analysis found that common viral pathogens appeared to be linked with several of the most significant clusters. The Asian-associated ancestry cluster reportedly had fewer N-insertions than the roughly 700-donor mean in a later analysis.

Germline V CDR1 and CDR2: MNHNS, SASEGT. The V end lost 5 bases, the J end lost 1 base, and 9 bases lay between the germline ends. This CDR3 spans 13 amino acids. This TCR was recovered from a young man in good health and CMV-seronegative. This chain uses TRBV6-1 with TRBJ2-7, with a tentative D call TRBD1 (5 bases). Sequencing was performed on PBMCs. The CDR3 loop reads CASSSTESYEQYF. In nucleotides, the CDR3 is TGTGCCAGCAGTTCGACAGAATCCTACGAGCAGTACTTC.